Listed here are 24 T cell receptor beta chains from one sample, sequenced in a study of response to subunit inactivated influenza vaccine. Using its own MiXCR run on the RT-PCR reads, TCRdb lists one record per CDR3 protein. The repertoire holds approximately 290,000 distinct CDR3 sequences, with around 20% as singletons. Source: PBMCs from blood, taken about 20 months after vaccination. Source of these receptors: a man between 50 and 75 years old who received an inactivated influenza vaccine.

The chain joins TRBV7-2 to TRBJ1-5; D perhaps matches TRBD1 (6 bases). Germline V gene data show CDR1 as SGHTA and CDR2 as FQGNSA. The CDR3 totals 15 residues. Trimming left V 3 bases short and J 5 bases short, with 14 bases between. The CDR3 reads CASSFFLGADQPQHF. The CDR3 nucleotides are TGTGCCAGCAGCTTCTTTTTGGGGGCGGATCAGCCCCAGCATTTT.

V is TRBV5-1 and J is TRBJ2-5; 7 positions agree with TRBD1. Trimming at V came to 5 bases and at J to 4 bases, leaving 5 bases not matched to a gene. Germline CDR1 reads SGHRS; CDR2 reads YFSETQ. The CDR3 is 13 residues long. The CDR3 region is CASSQDRRETQYF. CDR3 coding DNA: TGCGCCAGCAGTCAGGACAGGCGAGAGACCCAGTACTTC.

Details on this clonotype: One end of the junction fails to match germline, which may point to a read error. The chain is built from TRBV5-1 and TRBJ2-1, with a tentative D call TRBD1 (8 bases). CDR1 and CDR2 (germline): SGHRS, YFSETQ. The CDR3 is 15 amino acids. The CDR3 bases are TGCGCCAGCAGCTTGCTACAGGGGGGGAACAATGAGCAGTTATTC. It encodes CASSLLQGGNNEQLF.

This chain connects TRBV2 to TRBJ1-1; unclear D gene. The CDR3 contains 13 residues. V lost 3 bases and J 7 bases, leaving 12 bases between the germline ends. Germline V lookup: CDR1 SNHLY, CDR2 FYNNEI. The CDR3 nucleotides are TGTGCCAGCAGTGAGTTCGGCTATTTTGAAGCTTTCTTT. Translating gives CASSEFGYFEAFF.

The genes are TRBV20-1 and TRBJ2-7, with D possibly TRBD1 on 5 matching bases. The V and J ends lost 3 bases and 4 bases respectively, with 10 bases between them. Germline values: CDR1 DFQATT, CDR2 SNEGSKA (reference sequence). The CDR3 is made up of 12 amino acids. The CDR3: CSARDKLYEQYF. Written as DNA, the CDR3 is TGCAGTGCTAGGGACAAACTATACGAGCAGTACTTC.

The rearrangement uses TRBV20-1 and TRBJ2-5, with 7 bases identical to TRBD1. Germline loops: CDR1 DFQATT, CDR2 SNEGSKA (reference sequence). CDR3 length equals 15 residues. Germline trimming cut 6 bases from V and 2 bases from J; bases unmatched to any gene: 12. DNA for the CDR3: TGCAGTGCCCCAACCTGGGGACAGATGCAAGAGACCCAGTACTTC. Translation gives CSAPTWGQMQETQYF.

This clonotype came up a few times. CDR3 region: CASTSLGQGESYEQYF. CDR3 bases: TGTGCCAGCACCTCTTTGGGACAGGGAGAATCCTACGAGCAGTACTTC. V usage is TRBV28 and J usage is TRBJ2-7; 9 bases fit TRBD1. The germline V gene encodes CDR1 MDHEN and CDR2 SYDVKM. The CDR3 has 16 amino acids. V lost 7 bases, J lost 1 base, and 11 bases stayed unmatched.

This clonotype was counted ten times or more. This rearrangement joins TRBV29-1 to TRBJ1-5, with D unclear. With 5 bases removed from V and 4 bases from J, the gap between germline ends came to 12 bases. Germline loops: CDR1 SQVTM, CDR2 ANQGSEA. This CDR3 spans 13 amino acids. The CDR3 loop is CSVRSSWNQPQHF. The CDR3 DNA sequence: TGCAGCGTTCGGTCTTCGTGGAATCAGCCCCAGCATTTT.

The genes are TRBV18 and TRBJ2-7; unclear D gene. The length of the CDR3 is 13 residues. The V and J ends lost 0 bases and 3 bases respectively, with 6 bases between them. Germline CDR1 KGHSH, CDR2 LQKENI. DNA of the CDR3: TGTGCCAGCTCACCACCGTACAACTACGAGCAGTACTTC. Residues: CASSPPYNYEQYF.

Note on this clonotype: Since a much larger clone is just one base distant, this may be a read error. The J gene is TRBJ1-1, the V gene TRBV20-1, with 7 nucleotides matching TRBD1. Germline values: CDR1 DFQATT, CDR2 SNEGSKA (reference sequence). This CDR3 contains 14 residues. CDR3 DNA: TGCAGTCCTAGAGATATGACAGGGACTAACCAGGCTTTCTTT. Translating gives CSPRDMTGTNQAFF.

This clonotype showed up many times. The V call is TRBV6-2 or TRBV6-3, the J call TRBJ1-2, with no clear D. The CDR3 loop spans 16 amino acids. Germline-derived CDR1 and CDR2 are MNHEY and SVGEGT. V shed 6 bases and J shed 0 bases, with 17 bases lying between them. CDR3 bases: TGTGCCAGCAGCCATCCCGCCCTCAGGTCTAACTATGGCTACACCTTC. Its protein is CASSHPALRSNYGYTF.

The chain is built from TRBV10-3 and TRBJ2-7; unclear D gene. The germline V gene encodes CDR1 ENHRY and CDR2 SYGVKD. The CDR3 spans 12 residues. Trimming left V 6 bases short and J 2 bases short, with 8 bases between. In DNA form, the CDR3 reads TGTGCCATCAGCCCGGGTCCCTACGAGCAGTACTTC. As protein: CAISPGPYEQYF.

In this sample, this clonotype turned up a few times. The chain is built from TRBV4-2 and TRBJ2-5; 12 nucleotides agree with TRBD1. CDR1 and CDR2 from the germline V gene are LGHNA and YNFKEQ. The V segment lost 1 base and the J segment 4 bases; nucleotides outside the gene matches: 4. The CDR3 is made up of 16 amino acids. The CDR3, as DNA: TGTGCCAGCAGCCAAGTGGGACAGGGGGCTGTAGAGACCCAGTACTTC. It specifies CASSQVGQGAVETQYF.

This clonotype has just a few counts. The rearrangement links TRBV7-9 to TRBJ2-1, with D unresolved. The CDR3 is 12 residues long. Germline assignment: CDR1 SEHNR and CDR2 FQNEAQ (reference sequence). Trimming removed 3 bases at V and 10 bases at J, with 10 bases between. The CDR3 is CASSLIGNEQFF. The DNA of the CDR3 is TGTGCCAGCAGCTTGATCGGAAACGAGCAGTTCTTC.

With respect to this clonotype: A much bigger clone sits one base away, suggesting this may be a read error. CDR3 residues: CASSVDRGADAQYF. The CDR3 coding sequence is TGCGCCAGCAGCGTGGACAGGGGAGCAGATGCGCAGTATTTT. The chain is built from TRBV5-1 and TRBJ2-3; TRBD1 agrees at 9 bases. The CDR3 has 14 amino acids. The germline gives CDR1 SGHRS, CDR2 YFSETQ. The full variable domain, with the rest looked up from reference TRBV5-1 and TRBJ2-3, is KAGVTQTPRYLIKTRGQQVTLSCSPISGHRSVSWYQQTPGQGLQFLFEYFSETQRNKGNFPGRFSGRQFSNSRSEMNVSTLELGDSALYLCASSVDRGADAQYFGPGTRLTVL.

The V gene is TRBV9, the J gene TRBJ2-7; D is uncertain. CDR1 SGDLS and CDR2 YYNGEE come from the germline V gene. V was shortened by 0 bases and J by 0 bases, with 13 bases between the two germline ends. The CDR3 spans 16 residues. CDR3: CASSVDTSRPSYEQYF. DNA for the CDR3: TGTGCCAGCAGCGTAGACACCTCACGACCCTCCTACGAGCAGTACTTC.

Only a few counts were recorded for this clonotype. This sequence may be a read error, since a much larger clone differs from it by one base. The chain uses TRBV11-2 and TRBJ1-1, with 8 bases lining up with TRBD1. V shed 5 bases, J shed 4 bases, and the junction held 3 bases outside the gene matches. Germline CDR1 SGHAT, CDR2 FQNNGV. This CDR3 spans 13 amino acids. CDR3 sequence (DNA): TGTGCCAGCAGCCGGGACAGGATCACTGAAGCTTTCTTT. Residues: CASSRDRITEAFF.

This clonotype has just a few counts. The gene calls are TRBV5-1 and TRBJ1-5; D is uncertain. Germline-derived CDR1 and CDR2 are SGHRS and YFSETQ. Trimming removed 0 bases from V and 2 bases from J, with 6 bases in between. CDR3 length: 14 amino acids. The CDR3 DNA follows: TGCGCCAGCAGCTTGGATGCTGGCAATCAGCCCCAGCATTTT. As protein: CASSLDAGNQPQHF.

This clonotype was seen repeatedly, ten times or more. The chain links TRBV12-3 or TRBV12-4 to TRBJ2-3; the D is unclear. The CDR3 has 11 amino acids. Trimming left V 3 bases short and J 2 bases short, with 0 bases between. Here the CDR3 reads CASSFTDTQYF. CDR3 DNA sequence: TGTGCCAGCAGTTTCACAGATACGCAGTATTTT.

This clonotype was seen a handful of times. This chain joins TRBV25-1 and TRBJ1-2; 10 nucleotides align to TRBD1. The CDR3 sequence is 14 residues long. Trimming took 6 bases from V and 0 from J; bases not matched to a gene: 1. Germline V lookup: CDR1 MGHDK, CDR2 SYGVNS. Here the CDR3 reads CASRGQGANYGYTF. The CDR3 DNA reads as TGTGCCAGCAGAGGACAGGGGGCTAACTATGGCTACACCTTC.

This clonotype has at least ten counts. V and J are TRBV15 and TRBJ1-2, with TRBD1 matching over 7 bases. Germline V gene data show CDR1 as LNHNV and CDR2 as YYDKDF (reference sequence). The CDR3 loop spans 19 amino acids. Trimming cost V 0 bases and J 4 bases; bases outside gene matches: 17. CDR3 loop: CATSREYWDSQMEGYGYTF. The DNA of the CDR3 is TGTGCCACCAGCAGAGAATATTGGGACAGCCAAATGGAGGGCTATGGCTACACCTTC. The full variable domain, its missing parts supplied by reference TRBV15 and TRBJ1-2, is DAMVIQNPRYQVTQFGKPVTLSCSQTLNHNVMYWYQQKSSQAPKLLFHYYDKDFNNEADTPDNFQSRRPNTSFCFLDIRSPGLGDTAMYLCATSREYWDSQMEGYGYTFGSGTRLTVV.

The rearrangement joins TRBV20-1 to TRBJ1-1; 8 bases line up with TRBD1. V was clipped by 5 bases and J by 3 bases; unmatched bases: 5. The CDR3 extends over 13 amino acids. Germline V gene lookup returns CDR1 DFQATT and CDR2 SNEGSKA (reference sequence). The CDR3 region has the DNA TGCAGTGCTGACAGGGGAGGGGACACTGAAGCTTTCTTT. The encoded protein is CSADRGGDTEAFF.

V usage is TRBV20-1 and J usage is TRBJ1-1; 8 nucleotides agree with TRBD1. After removal of 0 bases from V and 2 bases from J, the junction contained 5 bases not matched to a gene. Germline CDR1 reads DFQATT; CDR2 reads SNEGSKA (reference sequence). This CDR3 has 15 residues. DNA for the CDR3: TGCAGTGCTAGAGATCTAGGACAGGGAAACACTGAAGCTTTCTTT. Its translation is CSARDLGQGNTEAFF.

The CDR3 bases are TGTGCCAGCAGCTTGGTGGCTCGGCTTACAACTAACTATGGCTACACCTTC. Encoded protein: CASSLVARLTTNYGYTF. The chain is built from TRBV5-5 and TRBJ1-2; D remains ambiguous. The CDR3 is made up of 17 amino acids. Germline values: CDR1 SGHKS, CDR2 YYEKEE (reference sequence). V shed 0 bases and J shed 0 bases, with 15 bases lying between them.